This T cell receptor beta chain originates from a study of follicular helper T cells after annual influenza vaccination. Overall study results and limits: Recurrent ICOS+CD38+ cTfh clonotypes included tetramer and AIM influenza-specific ones. Day 7 ICOS+CD38+ clones were most often found later in ICOS-CD38- cTfh cells.

Described time point: 2015-2016 season, 7 days after influenza vaccination. ICOS+CD38+ and ICOS-CD38- fractions were sorted from non-naive CD4+CXCR5+PD-1+ cells. V shed 6 bases and J 4 bases; nucleotides not matched to a gene: 5. CDR3 size: 14 residues. CDR1 and CDR2 from the germline V gene are MNHNS and SASEGT. Sequencing used immunoSEQ multiplex PCR; TCRdb keeps in-frame clones, though not all of them. The sample holds 1,400 or so clones; roughly 80% are singletons and the top ten take around 3%. As regards this clone: Its specificity is not known.

The sequences come from CXCR5+ CD38+ circulating T follicular helper cells from blood, collected 7 days after influenza vaccination. Subset given: circulating Tfh, non-naive CD4+CXCR5+PD-1+ (ICOS+CD38+ or ICOS-CD38-). The chain links TRBV6-1 to TRBJ2-5; TRBD1 matches 10 bases. This TCR derives from an adult who received the influenza vaccine. This chain's CDR3 is CASSLDRGRETQYF. The CDR3 coding sequence is TGTGCCAGCAGCCTCGACAGGGGGCGAGAGACCCAGTACTTC.